This T cell receptor beta chain originates from a study of T cells in women clearing cervical HPV infection. As to this clone: The CDR3 goes on 3 residues after the read ends, and that part is filled in from the germline J gene.

Clones were read by immunoSEQ multiplex PCR, and TCRdb kept only the in-frame ones, dropping some. The table lists under 30,000 clones. CDR3 length equals 15 residues. Germline V gene data show CDR1 as SNHLY and CDR2 as FYNNEI. V shed 0 bases, J shed 10 bases, and the junction held 5 bases outside the gene matches. V is TRBV2 and J is TRBJ1-4; TRBD1 matches at 10 bases. The receptor comes from a woman aged 18 to 75 with a cervical HPV16 infection that either progressed to CIN3+ or cleared (not recorded which). The material sequenced was blood buffy coat. The CDR3 protein is CASSEARTGGRKLFF. Partial CDR3 DNA: TGTGCCAGCAGTGAAGCCAGGACAGGGGGTCGAAAA. Variable domain in full (rest from reference TRBV2 and TRBJ1-4): EPEVTQTPSHQVTQMGQEVILRCVPISNHLYFYWYRQILGQKVEFLVSFYNNEISEKSEIFDDQFSVERPDGSNFTLKIRSTKLEDSAMYFCASSEARTGGRKLFFGSGTQLSVL.